Shown below are 13 T cell receptor beta chains from a single sample sequenced in a study of PD-1 blockade in mismatch repair-deficient tumors. Data came from immunoSEQ multiplex PCR; TCRdb stores just in-frame clones and leaves some out. Of tens of thousands of clones in the sample, 88% were seen once. The starting material was peripheral blood, obtained 52 weeks after starting pembrolizumab. The origin of the receptors is an adult with mismatch repair-deficient cancer.

This chain uses TRBV5-8 with TRBJ2-4, with no clear D. Germline V CDR1 and CDR2: SGHTS, YDEGEE. Deletions cut 3 bases from V and 0 bases from J, with 13 bases between. CDR3 size: 16 residues. The CDR3 nucleotides read TGTGCCAGCAGCTACCGCCCAAGGGTAGCCAAAAACATTCAGTACTTC. As protein: CASSYRPRVAKNIQYF.

The V and J genes are TRBV27 and TRBJ1-2; TRBD1 aligns across 7 bases. CDR3 length equals 15 residues. Looked up from germline, CDR1 is MNHEY and CDR2 is SMNVEV (reference sequence). Unmatched junction bases numbered 9, after V lost 5 bases and J lost 3 bases. For the CDR3, the DNA is TGTGCCAGCAGTGCCAGACAGGGCGGCGACTATGGCTACACCTTC. Its protein product is CASSARQGGDYGYTF.

This chain uses TRBV7-9 with TRBJ1-1; the D gene is possibly TRBD1 (5 bases). The V gene's germline CDR1 is SEHNR and CDR2 FQNEAQ (reference sequence). The CDR3 has 16 amino acids. V was shortened by 0 bases and J by 3 bases, with 14 bases between the two germline ends. The DNA for the CDR3 is TGTGCCAGCAGCTTAGCCTGGGGCCCCGAGGACACTGAAGCTTTCTTT. Amino acids: CASSLAWGPEDTEAFF.

V and J are TRBV6-5 and TRBJ2-7; D is unclear. CDR1 is MNHEY and CDR2 is SVGAGI in the germline V gene. Trimming shortened V by 0 bases and J by 1 base, and 7 bases separated the two germline ends. This CDR3 contains 14 residues. The CDR3 DNA sequence: TGTGCCAGCAGTTACTCCGGCGGATCCTACGAGCAGTACTTC. Translating it yields CASSYSGGSYEQYF.

CDR3 in DNA: TGCGCCAGCAGCACAAGACAGACCACAGATACGCAGTATTTT. It translates to CASSTRQTTDTQYF. V usage is TRBV4-1 and J usage is TRBJ2-3; maybe TRBD1 (5 bases). Germline V lookup: CDR1 MGHRA, CDR2 YSYEKL. The CDR3 spans 14 residues. V was pared by 5 bases and J by 2 bases, with 11 bases between.

The rearrangement joins TRBV28 to TRBJ1-2; perhaps TRBD1 as D (6 bases). Germline CDR1 MDHEN, CDR2 SYDVKM. V was trimmed by 5 bases and J by 6 bases, leaving 13 bases between them. The length of the CDR3 is 13 residues. CDR3 sequence: CASSLRRQDGYTF. DNA of the CDR3: TGTGCCAGCAGTCTTCGACGACAGGATGGCTACACCTTC.

This clone was seen a single time. The chain uses TRBV27 and TRBJ2-1; 9 bases are shared with TRBD2. Per germline, CDR1 MNHEY and CDR2 SMNVEV (reference sequence). The CDR3 has 19 residues. V dropped 4 bases and J dropped 5; count of bases not matched to a gene: 18. CDR3 DNA sequence: TGTGCCAGCAGTTCCCCCCTCCGTCTAGCGGGAAAGGGAAACAATGAGCAGTTCTTC. Its translation: CASSSPLRLAGKGNNEQFF.

The chain uses TRBV5-1 and TRBJ2-2; D ambiguous. The V and J ends lost 1 base and 6 bases respectively, with 7 bases between them. From germline, CDR1 is SGHRS and CDR2 YFSETQ. The CDR3 is made up of 13 amino acids. The CDR3 loop reads CASSLISSGELFF. The CDR3, as DNA: TGCGCCAGCAGCTTGATTTCATCCGGGGAGCTGTTTTTT.

The chain uses TRBV11-2 and TRBJ2-7; unclear D gene. V lost 5 bases to trimming and J lost 5 bases, with 16 bases between them. The CDR3 spans 14 residues. Per germline, CDR1 SGHAT and CDR2 FQNNGV. The CDR3 nucleotides read TGTGCCAGCAGCCTCGCCCCCCTCCGGGACGAGCAGTACTTC. Translating it yields CASSLAPLRDEQYF.

This chain links TRBV11-2 with TRBJ2-1; the D gene is possibly TRBD2 (6 bases). Trimming shortened V by 5 bases and J by 8 bases, and 19 bases separated the two germline ends. The CDR3 is 15 residues long. Germline V lookup: CDR1 SGHAT, CDR2 FQNNGV. CDR3 coding DNA: TGTGCCAGCAGCCCTAGCGTGGGGCTTGGGGATGAGCAGTTCTTC. Its translation: CASSPSVGLGDEQFF.

This rearrangement joins TRBV5-1 to TRBJ2-7; D remains ambiguous. The length of the CDR3 is 17 residues. Germline V gene data show CDR1 as SGHRS and CDR2 as YFSETQ. The germline V and J ends were trimmed by 0 bases and 4 bases, with 20 bases remaining between them. This chain's CDR3 is CASSLDLLRVPLYEQYF. For the CDR3, the DNA is TGCGCCAGCAGCTTGGACCTACTACGCGTACCCCTTTACGAGCAGTACTTC.

This rearrangement joins TRBV13 to TRBJ2-3; TRBD2 agrees at 10 bases. Germline V gene data show CDR1 as PRHDT and CDR2 as FYEKMQ (reference sequence). Trimming removed 3 bases from V and 2 bases from J; junction bases left unmatched: 2. The CDR3 spans 15 residues. CDR3 sequence reads: CASSFSGRTTDTQYF. The CDR3 DNA reads as TGTGCCAGCAGCTTTAGCGGGAGGACCACAGATACGCAGTATTTT.

The chain recombines TRBV27 with TRBJ2-2; TRBD1 matches at 8 bases. Germline values: CDR1 MNHEY, CDR2 SMNVEV (reference sequence). V lost 3 bases and J lost 5; bases outside the gene matches: 5. This CDR3 region has 15 residues. CDR3 sequence reads: CASSFSGGWTGELFF. CDR3 coding DNA: TGTGCCAGCAGTTTCTCAGGGGGCTGGACCGGGGAGCTGTTTTTT.